The T cell receptor beta chain described here comes from a study of T cells after yellow fever vaccination. They built TCR cDNA with 5'RACE template switching, a step that put in a universal primer site and UMIs. TCRdb independently ran MiXCR on the 5' RACE reads; one entry per CDR3 protein. The top ten clones hold roughly a quarter of a sample with a few hundred thousand distinct CDR3 sequences, around 3.6% of them seen once. Study-wide results and limits: Reappearance after the booster was observed for most primary-vaccination clones (roughly 95% CD4, less than 90% CD8).

This clonotype was counted many times. Its target is not known. CDR3 length: 13 residues. V lost 5 bases and J lost 7, with 11 bases in between. Germline V CDR1 and CDR2: ENHRY, SYGVKD. The sample in question was PBMCs, obtained on the day of the yellow fever booster vaccination. V usage is TRBV10-3 and J usage is TRBJ2-2; D may match TRBD1 or TRBD2 (5 bases each). The clonotype was recovered from a man between 18 and 35 years old who received the YFV17D yellow fever vaccine. The DNA for the CDR3 is TGTGCCATCAGTAAGAGGGGTGACGGGGAGCTGTTTTTT. Encoded protein: CAISKRGDGELFF.